The 14 T cell receptor beta chains listed next were all sequenced from one sample in a study of T cells in Graves' hyperthyroidism and ophthalmopathy. The TCR beta CDR3 regions underwent amplification using RNA transcripts as the source. A set of HTBI primers served as the primers for a first-round RT-PCR of the TCR CDR3. TCRdb re-analysed the multiplex PCR reads in MiXCR, keeping a single row per CDR3 protein. The table lists around 600,000 distinct CDR3 sequences, about 45% of them singletons. The sequencing sample was made of peripheral blood or thyroid tissue (not recorded which). The receptors come from an adult man with Graves' disease, either hyperthyroidism or ophthalmopathy (not recorded which).

Points on this clonotype: This may be a read error, as it is one base from a much larger clone. The gene calls are TRBV2 and TRBJ1-1; D ambiguous. The V end was cut by 1 base, the J end by 0 bases, with 9 bases between. There are 15 residues in the CDR3. Germline assignment: CDR1 SNHLY and CDR2 FYNNEI. In nucleotides, the CDR3 is TGTGCCAGCAGTGAAGGGGCGGATATGAACACTGAAGCTTTCTTT. It encodes CASSEGADMNTEAFF.

Worth noting for this clonotype: Since no conserved phenylalanine or tryptophan closes the CDR3, a read error is the likely cause. The CDR3 sequence is CATSDTGNQPQHL. DNA for the CDR3: TGTGCCACCAGTGACACAGGGAATCAGCCCCAGCATCTT. This sequence joins TRBV24-1 and TRBJ1-5; possibly TRBD1 for D (6 bases). The CDR3 spans 13 residues. The ends were cut back, 4 bases at V and 4 bases at J, with 7 bases in the middle. Germline assignment: CDR1 KGHDR and CDR2 SFDVKD.

The gene calls are TRBV29-1 and TRBJ1-4, with a tentative D call TRBD1 (6 bases). V dropped 4 bases and J dropped 8 bases, with 11 bases sitting between them. This CDR3 spans 12 amino acids. Germline assignment: CDR1 SQVTM and CDR2 ANQGSEA. The CDR3 loop reads CSVAGGQEKLFF. The CDR3 coding sequence is TGCAGCGTTGCCGGAGGACAGGAAAAACTGTTTTTT.

This clonotype was seen a few times. The chain couples TRBV7-2 to TRBJ1-1; TRBD1 might be the D (5 bases). This CDR3 is built from 15 residues. CDR1 is SGHTA and CDR2 is FQGNSA in the germline V gene. Trimming took off 5 bases at V and 2 bases at J, with 15 bases between the two ends. DNA of the CDR3: TGTGCCAGCAGCCTCCACCGGGGGGTCAACACTGAAGCTTTCTTT. Its translation: CASSLHRGVNTEAFF.

The chain uses TRBV7-9 and TRBJ1-1; no clear D. Germline values: CDR1 SEHNR, CDR2 FQNEAQ (reference sequence). V was shortened by 5 bases and J by 6 bases, with 13 bases between the two germline ends. This CDR3 is 13 amino acids long. The CDR3 sequence is CASSQDVGSEAFF. The CDR3 nucleotides read TGTGCCAGCAGCCAAGATGTGGGTTCTGAAGCTTTCTTT.

This chain uses TRBV25-1 with TRBJ2-7; 9 bases agree with TRBD2. This CDR3 spans 17 amino acids. The germline V gene encodes CDR1 MGHDK and CDR2 SYGVNS. V was pared by 6 bases and J by 2 bases, with 14 bases of the junction left unmatched. The DNA of the CDR3 is TGTGCCAGCAGCTCGGCTTTGATAGCGGGGGAGGCCTACGAGCAGTACTTC. It is translated as CASSSALIAGEAYEQYF.

This clonotype occurred many times. The V gene is TRBV12-3 or TRBV12-4, the J gene TRBJ1-4; no reliable D call. This CDR3 is built from 12 residues. V shed 5 bases and J shed 8 bases, with 9 bases lying between them. CDR3 bases: TGTGCCAGCAGTCCGCGCATGGAAAAACTGTTTTTT. This codes for CASSPRMEKLFF.

This clonotype was seen ten or more times. The rearrangement links TRBV19 to TRBJ2-7, with D perhaps matching TRBD2 (6 bases). Trimming shortened V by 6 bases and J by 1 base, and 13 bases separated the two germline ends. Germline CDR1 LNHDA, CDR2 SQIVND (reference sequence). The CDR3 covers 14 residues. CDR3 coding DNA: TGTGCCAGTAGCCGACGTGGAGGGTCCTACGAGCAGTACTTC. This codes for CASSRRGGSYEQYF.

This sequence joins TRBV7-2 and TRBJ2-7; 10 positions match TRBD1. Trimming removed 5 bases from V and 4 bases from J; junction bases left unmatched: 8. The CDR3 consists of 15 residues. CDR1 SGHTA and CDR2 FQGNSA come from the germline V gene. This CDR3 reads CASSPYDRGRYEQYF. CDR3 in DNA: TGTGCCAGCAGCCCTTATGACAGGGGGCGGTACGAGCAGTACTTC.

This clonotype was detected many times. CDR3 sequence: CASQLGYEQYF. CDR3 DNA: TGTGCCAGCCAGCTAGGGTACGAGCAGTACTTC. The V and J genes are TRBV2 and TRBJ2-7; D ambiguous. Germline CDR1 and CDR2: SNHLY and FYNNEI. The CDR3 runs to 11 residues. Trimming removed 8 bases at V and 4 bases at J, with 9 bases between.

In its sample, this clonotype was seen a few times. The chain couples TRBV6-1 to TRBJ2-7; 11 positions match TRBD2. With V trimmed by 5 bases and J by 2 bases, 5 bases remained unmatched. Germline V gene data show CDR1 as MNHNS and CDR2 as SASEGT. The CDR3 has 15 amino acids. Here the CDR3 DNA reads TGTGCCAGCAGTCCCACGACTAGCGGGACCTACGAGCAGTACTTC. This sequence encodes CASSPTTSGTYEQYF.

This rearrangement joins TRBV6-5 to TRBJ2-5, with 7 bases aligning to TRBD2. The germline CDR1 and CDR2 sequences are MNHEY and SVGAGI. This CDR3 comprises 16 residues. The V segment lost 5 bases and the J segment 0 bases; nucleotides outside the gene matches: 9. In DNA, the CDR3 is TGTGCCAGCAGTCCCTCGGGACTAAAGTACCAAGAGACCCAGTACTTC. Residues: CASSPSGLKYQETQYF.

V and J are TRBV19 and TRBJ2-7; D is possibly TRBD2 (5 bases). The germline gives CDR1 LNHDA, CDR2 SQIVND (reference sequence). With 1 base removed from V and 1 base from J, the gap between germline ends came to 8 bases. The CDR3 is made up of 14 amino acids. Written as DNA, the CDR3 is TGTGCCAGTAGTATAGGAGGGTTGTCCTACGAGCAGTACTTC. Its protein product is CASSIGGLSYEQYF.

The chain links TRBV7-8 to TRBJ2-5, with 8 bases that match TRBD2. The V gene end was trimmed by 5 bases and the J gene end by 0 bases; junction bases not matched to a gene: 14. Germline V gene data show CDR1 as SGHVS and CDR2 as FQNEAQ. This CDR3 is 18 amino acids long. CDR3 in amino acids: CASSNTRNSGAYQETQYF. The CDR3 bases are TGTGCCAGCAGCAACACGAGAAATAGCGGGGCGTACCAAGAGACCCAGTACTTC.